These 20 T cell receptor beta chains came from one sample sequenced in a study of OX40 agonist ivuxolimab in advanced cancers. Libraries were prepared by immunoSEQ multiplex PCR; TCRdb keeps only in-frame clonotypes and omits some of them. The data contain just under 80,000 clones, approximately 91% of them singletons. This material consisted of CD4+ or CD8+ T cells sorted from blood, taken in a trial of the OX40 agonist ivuxolimab. These receptors were taken from an adult with an advanced solid tumor such as melanoma, head and neck, liver or kidney cancer.

This chain joins TRBV14 and TRBJ2-7, with D perhaps TRBD1 (5 bases). Trimming shortened V by 1 base and J by 1 base, and 11 bases separated the two germline ends. The CDR3 has 15 residues. The germline gives CDR1 SGHDN, CDR2 FVKESK. CDR3 sequence: CASSQAGLPSYEQYF. CDR3 bases: TGTGCCAGCAGCCAAGCAGGGCTGCCGTCCTACGAGCAGTACTTC.

This clone has a single count. This chain joins TRBV7-9 and TRBJ1-5, with 9 bases lining up with TRBD1. This CDR3 region has 15 residues. Losses at the gene ends were 3 bases for V and 1 base for J; bases not matched to a gene: 1. Germline CDR1 is SEHNR and CDR2 is FQNEAQ (reference sequence). CDR3 amino acids: CASSLGTGSNQPQHF. The CDR3 DNA reads as TGTGCCAGCAGCTTGGGGACAGGGAGCAATCAGCCCCAGCATTTT.

This sequence joins TRBV7-2 and TRBJ2-5, with D possibly matching TRBD2 (6 bases). CDR1 is SGHTA and CDR2 is FQGNSA in the germline V gene. CDR3 length: 14 residues. V lost 0 bases and J 2 bases, leaving 7 bases between the germline ends. The CDR3: CASSLAGSQETQYF. The DNA for the CDR3 is TGTGCCAGCAGCTTAGCCGGGAGTCAAGAGACCCAGTACTTC. Complete variable domain (other parts from reference TRBV7-2 and TRBJ2-5): GAGVSQSPSNKVTEKGKDVELRCDPISGHTALYWYRQSLGQGLEFLIYFQGNSAPDKSGLPSDRFSAERTGGSVSTLTIQRTQQEDSAVYLCASSLAGSQETQYFGPGTRLLVL.

This chain joins TRBV5-1 and TRBJ2-7, with D unresolved. Germline loops: CDR1 SGHRS, CDR2 YFSETQ. This CDR3 contains 14 residues. Between the trimmed V and J ends, which lost 4 bases and 0 bases, there was a span of 11 bases. This CDR3 is CASSAYQSSYEQYF. The CDR3 nucleotides are TGCGCCAGCAGCGCGTACCAGAGCTCCTACGAGCAGTACTTC.

This clone was seen only once. This chain joins TRBV2 and TRBJ2-5; 7 bases align to TRBD2. Germline-derived CDR1 and CDR2 are SNHLY and FYNNEI. The CDR3 loop spans 16 amino acids. Trimming took 7 bases from V and 5 from J; bases not matched to a gene: 16. The CDR3 region is CASKVAGGWLGETQYF. Here the CDR3 DNA reads TGTGCCAGCAAGGTAGCGGGCGGGTGGCTGGGGGAGACCCAGTACTTC.

This clone was recorded only once. The chain couples TRBV2 to TRBJ1-6; possible D gene TRBD1, 6 bases. Trimming pared 6 bases from V and 9 bases from J, leaving 9 bases between. The germline CDR1 and CDR2 sequences are SNHLY and FYNNEI. The length of the CDR3 is 12 residues. This CDR3 is CASSTQGSPLHF. For the CDR3, the DNA is TGTGCCAGCAGCACACAGGGTTCACCCCTCCACTTT.

The sample holds one count of this clone. The genes are TRBV5-1 and TRBJ1-5; D ambiguous. The CDR3 spans 15 residues. Germline assignment: CDR1 SGHRS and CDR2 YFSETQ. Trimming shortened V by 1 base and J by 1 base, and 9 bases separated the two germline ends. CDR3 in amino acids: CASSLSGGSNQPQHF. The CDR3 nucleotides are TGCGCCAGCAGCTTGAGTGGCGGGAGCAATCAGCCCCAGCATTTT.

J is TRBJ1-2 and V is TRBV7-9; D is unclear. The CDR3 consists of 12 residues. The germline V gene has CDR1 SEHNR and CDR2 FQNEAQ (reference sequence). V was trimmed by 4 bases and J by 4 bases, leaving 7 bases between them. CDR3 sequence reads: CASSSNLYGYTF. In nucleotides, the CDR3 is TGTGCCAGCAGCTCCAATCTCTATGGCTACACCTTC. Supplemented by reference TRBV7-9 and TRBJ1-2, the full variable domain reads DTGVSQNPRHKITKRGQNVTFRCDPISEHNRLYWYRQTLGQGPEFLTYFQNEAQLEKSRLLSDRFSAERPKGSFSTLEIQRTEQGDSAMYLCASSSNLYGYTFGSGTRLTVV.

This sequence joins TRBV18 and TRBJ2-7; D is unresolved. The CDR3 length is 15 residues. The V and J ends lost 1 base and 2 bases respectively, with 12 bases between them. From germline, CDR1 is KGHSH and CDR2 LQKENI. The CDR3 DNA reads as TGTGCCAGCTCACCACGGGGTACAGCAGCCTACGAGCAGTACTTC. Translating gives CASSPRGTAAYEQYF.

The chain couples TRBV5-1 to TRBJ2-2; D may be TRBD2 (5 bases). Germline V gene lookup returns CDR1 SGHRS and CDR2 YFSETQ. V was trimmed by 4 bases and J by 0 bases, leaving 10 bases between them. This CDR3 spans 15 amino acids. The CDR3 bases are TGCGCCAGCAGCGCGGGTGTCGCGAACACCGGGGAGCTGTTTTTT. Protein product: CASSAGVANTGELFF. The entire variable domain, with the rest obtained from reference TRBV5-1 and TRBJ2-2, is as follows: KAGVTQTPRYLIKTRGQQVTLSCSPISGHRSVSWYQQTPGQGLQFLFEYFSETQRNKGNFPGRFSGRQFSNSRSEMNVSTLELGDSALYLCASSAGVANTGELFFGEGSRLTVL.

This chain uses TRBV11-2 with TRBJ2-1, with D possibly matching TRBD1 (6 bases). From germline, CDR1 is SGHAT and CDR2 FQNNGV. The V and J ends lost 1 base and 6 bases respectively, with 13 bases between them. CDR3 length: 15 amino acids. As DNA, the CDR3 is TGTGCCAGCAGCTTAGCGAGTCTGGGGGCCAATGAGCAGTTCTTC. Translating it yields CASSLASLGANEQFF.

The J gene is TRBJ1-2, the V gene TRBV5-1; D unresolved. Deletions cut 2 bases from V and 0 bases from J, with 5 bases between. There are 13 residues in the CDR3. Germline CDR1 SGHRS, CDR2 YFSETQ. CDR3 in amino acids: CASSFKANYGYTF. The CDR3 region has the DNA TGCGCCAGCAGCTTCAAAGCTAACTATGGCTACACCTTC. Supplemented by reference TRBV5-1 and TRBJ1-2, the full variable domain reads KAGVTQTPRYLIKTRGQQVTLSCSPISGHRSVSWYQQTPGQGLQFLFEYFSETQRNKGNFPGRFSGRQFSNSRSEMNVSTLELGDSALYLCASSFKANYGYTFGSGTRLTVV.

V is TRBV5-1 and J is TRBJ2-5; 14 bases align to TRBD2. This CDR3 spans 16 amino acids. Trimming took 3 bases from V and 4 from J; bases not matched to a gene: 5. Germline V gene lookup returns CDR1 SGHRS and CDR2 YFSETQ. For the CDR3, the DNA is TGCGCCAGCAGCTACGGACTAGCGGGAGGCCCAGAGACCCAGTACTTC. Amino acids: CASSYGLAGGPETQYF.

The chain joins TRBV2 to TRBJ2-1; no reliable D call. This CDR3 comprises 15 residues. Trimming took 8 bases from V and 0 from J, leaving 14 bases between them. Germline CDR1 and CDR2: SNHLY and FYNNEI. In DNA form, the CDR3 reads TGTGCCAGCGGAGAGGACCTGAGCTCCTACAATGAGCAGTTCTTC. Its protein is CASGEDLSSYNEQFF.

This clone was recorded only once. This sequence joins TRBV7-2 and TRBJ2-2, with D perhaps TRBD2 (6 bases). The CDR3 has 13 residues. Germline CDR1 reads SGHTA; CDR2 reads FQGNSA. V was trimmed by 5 bases and J by 7 bases, leaving 11 bases between them. The DNA for the CDR3 is TGTGCCAGCAGCGCCCGACTAGACGGGGAGCTGTTTTTT. Translating it yields CASSARLDGELFF.

This clone was observed a handful of times. The V gene is TRBV18, the J gene TRBJ2-2; D is ambiguous. Germline CDR1 and CDR2: KGHSH and LQKENI. The ends were cut back, 3 bases at V and 0 bases at J, with 2 bases in the middle. There are 13 residues in the CDR3. In nucleotides, the CDR3 is TGTGCCAGCTCACCCTCGAACACCGGGGAGCTGTTTTTT. It translates to CASSPSNTGELFF.

The chain links TRBV5-6 to TRBJ2-2; D not certain. In germline, CDR1 is SGHDT, CDR2 YYEEEE. The V end was cut by 0 bases, the J end by 6 bases, with 6 bases between. CDR3 length: 13 amino acids. Written as DNA, the CDR3 is TGTGCCAGCAGCTTGGGTTGGGCCGGGGAGCTGTTTTTT. It is translated as CASSLGWAGELFF.

CDR3: CASLPEGQGREQYF. The DNA for the CDR3 is TGCGCCAGCTTGCCGGAGGGACAGGGACGCGAGCAGTACTTC. This chain uses TRBV10-2 with TRBJ2-7; 9 nucleotides match TRBD1. This CDR3 region has 14 residues. Germline V gives CDR1 WSHSY, CDR2 SAAADI. V shed 8 bases and J 6 bases; nucleotides not matched to a gene: 11.

The chain uses TRBV28 and TRBJ2-2; TRBD2 aligns across 8 bases. CDR1 MDHEN and CDR2 SYDVKM come from the germline V gene. J lost 9 bases, V lost 9 bases, and 15 bases had no gene match. The CDR3 is 15 amino acids. The CDR3 DNA sequence: TGTGCCAGTACCCCCTCGGGGGGGGCCGTTCGGGAGCTGTTTTTT. This codes for CASTPSGGAVRELFF.

The chain links TRBV9 to TRBJ2-1; D is unresolved. CDR1 is SGDLS, CDR2 YYNGEE, per germline. Trimming took 0 bases from V and 4 from J, leaving 5 bases between them. The CDR3 spans 13 residues. CDR3 protein: CASSVGQYNEQFF. For the CDR3, the DNA is TGTGCCAGCAGCGTAGGACAATACAATGAGCAGTTCTTC.